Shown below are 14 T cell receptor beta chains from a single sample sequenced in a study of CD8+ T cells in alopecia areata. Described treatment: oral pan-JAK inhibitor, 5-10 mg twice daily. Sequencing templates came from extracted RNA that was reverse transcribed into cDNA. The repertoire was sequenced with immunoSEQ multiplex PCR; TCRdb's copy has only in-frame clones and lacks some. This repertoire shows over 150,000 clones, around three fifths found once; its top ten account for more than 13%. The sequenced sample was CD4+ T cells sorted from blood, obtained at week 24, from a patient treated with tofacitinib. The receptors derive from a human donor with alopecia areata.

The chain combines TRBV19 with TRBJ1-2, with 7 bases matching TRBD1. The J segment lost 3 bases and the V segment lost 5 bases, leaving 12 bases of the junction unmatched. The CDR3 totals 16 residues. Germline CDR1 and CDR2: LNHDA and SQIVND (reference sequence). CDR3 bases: TGTGCCAGTAGTCCCCGACAGGGAAAGGGGGACTATGGCTACACCTTC. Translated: CASSPRQGKGDYGYTF.

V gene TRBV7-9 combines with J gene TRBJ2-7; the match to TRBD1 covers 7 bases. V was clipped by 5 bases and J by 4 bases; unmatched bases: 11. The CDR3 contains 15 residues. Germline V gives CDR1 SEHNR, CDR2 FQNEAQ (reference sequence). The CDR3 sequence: CASSGNRDSKYEQYF. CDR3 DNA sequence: TGTGCCAGCAGCGGTAACCGGGACAGCAAATACGAGCAGTACTTC.

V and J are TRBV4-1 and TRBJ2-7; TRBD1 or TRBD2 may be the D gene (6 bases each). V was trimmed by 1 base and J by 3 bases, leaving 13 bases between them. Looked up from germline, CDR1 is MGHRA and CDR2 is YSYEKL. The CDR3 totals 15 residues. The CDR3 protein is CASSQGGGLNYEQYF. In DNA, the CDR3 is TGCGCCAGCAGCCAAGGAGGGGGACTGAACTACGAGCAGTACTTC.

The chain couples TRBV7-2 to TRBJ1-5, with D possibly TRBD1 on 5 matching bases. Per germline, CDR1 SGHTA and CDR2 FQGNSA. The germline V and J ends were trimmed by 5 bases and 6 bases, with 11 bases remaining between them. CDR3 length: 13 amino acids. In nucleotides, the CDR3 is TGTGCCAGCAGCAAACTGACAGCTCAGCCCCAGCATTTT. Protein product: CASSKLTAQPQHF.

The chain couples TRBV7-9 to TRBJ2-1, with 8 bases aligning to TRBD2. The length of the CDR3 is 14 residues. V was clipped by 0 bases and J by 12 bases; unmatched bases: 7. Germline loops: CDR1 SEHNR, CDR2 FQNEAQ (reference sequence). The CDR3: CASSLAIAGPGQFF. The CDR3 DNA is TGTGCCAGCAGCTTAGCGATAGCGGGGCCCGGGCAGTTCTTC.

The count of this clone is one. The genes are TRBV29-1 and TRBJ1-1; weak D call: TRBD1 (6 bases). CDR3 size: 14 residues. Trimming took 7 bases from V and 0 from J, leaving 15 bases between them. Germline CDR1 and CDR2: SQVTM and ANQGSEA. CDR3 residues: CSGAGGGMNTEAFF. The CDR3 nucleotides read TGCAGCGGGGCTGGTGGGGGCATGAACACTGAAGCTTTCTTT.

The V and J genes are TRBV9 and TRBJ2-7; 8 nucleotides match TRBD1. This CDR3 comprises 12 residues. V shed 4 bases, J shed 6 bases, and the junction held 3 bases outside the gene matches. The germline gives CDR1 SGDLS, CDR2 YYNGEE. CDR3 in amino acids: CASSFTGGEQYF. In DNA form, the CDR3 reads TGTGCCAGCAGCTTTACAGGGGGCGAGCAGTACTTC.

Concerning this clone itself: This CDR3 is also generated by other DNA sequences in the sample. CDR3 in amino acids: CASSLDQGNSPLHF. CDR3 bases: TGTGCCAGCAGCTTGGATCAGGGAAATTCACCCCTCCACTTT. This chain links TRBV7-9 with TRBJ1-6; TRBD1 is a possible D gene (5 bases). The CDR3 totals 14 residues. Germline values: CDR1 SEHNR, CDR2 FQNEAQ (reference sequence). Trimming stripped 3 bases from V and 7 bases from J, with 10 bases between.

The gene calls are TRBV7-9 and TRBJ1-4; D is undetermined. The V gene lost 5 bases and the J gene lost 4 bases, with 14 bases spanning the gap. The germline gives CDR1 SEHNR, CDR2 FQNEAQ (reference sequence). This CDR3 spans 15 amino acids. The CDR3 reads CASSATSQDNEKLFF. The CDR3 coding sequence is TGTGCCAGCAGCGCTACGTCCCAGGATAATGAAAAACTGTTTTTT.

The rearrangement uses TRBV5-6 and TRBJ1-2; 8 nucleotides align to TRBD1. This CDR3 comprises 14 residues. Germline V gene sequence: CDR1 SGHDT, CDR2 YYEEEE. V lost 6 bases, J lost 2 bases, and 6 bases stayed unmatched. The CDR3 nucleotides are TGTGCCAGCATCCCCGACAGGGGAAACTATGGCTACACCTTC. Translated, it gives CASIPDRGNYGYTF.

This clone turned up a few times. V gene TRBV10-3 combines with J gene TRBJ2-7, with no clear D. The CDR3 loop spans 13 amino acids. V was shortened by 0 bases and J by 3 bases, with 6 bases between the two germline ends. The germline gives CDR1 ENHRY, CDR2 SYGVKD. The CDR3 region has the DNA TGTGCCATCAGTGAGTCGGTACTCTACGAGCAGTACTTC. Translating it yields CAISESVLYEQYF.

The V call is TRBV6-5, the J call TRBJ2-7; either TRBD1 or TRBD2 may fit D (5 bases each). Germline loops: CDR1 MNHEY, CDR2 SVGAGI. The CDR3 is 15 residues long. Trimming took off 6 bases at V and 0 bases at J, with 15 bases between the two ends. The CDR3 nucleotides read TGTGCCAGCAGCCTAGCCTGGGGGAACTCCTACGAGCAGTACTTC. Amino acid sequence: CASSLAWGNSYEQYF.

DNA for the CDR3: TGTGCCAGCAGTTACAGTTACTCGCAGTACTTC. It specifies CASSYSYSQYF. The chain links TRBV6-6 to TRBJ2-7; the D is unclear. CDR3 length: 11 residues. Germline CDR1 MNHNY, CDR2 SVGAGI (reference sequence). V was clipped by 2 bases and J by 9 bases, with 8 bases between them.

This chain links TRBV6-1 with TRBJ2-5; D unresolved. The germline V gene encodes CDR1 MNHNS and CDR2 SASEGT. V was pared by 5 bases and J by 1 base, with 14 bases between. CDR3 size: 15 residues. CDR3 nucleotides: TGTGCCAGCAGTCCACGGGTTGTCTCCCAAGAGACCCAGTACTTC. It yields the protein CASSPRVVSQETQYF.